The present T cell receptor (beta chain) was sequenced within a study of identical twins. CDR3 length: 15 residues. With V trimmed by 2 bases and J by 7 bases, 8 bases remained unmatched. CDR1 is KGHSH, CDR2 LQKENI, per germline. TCRdb reprocessed the 5' RACE reads via MiXCR and lists one record per CDR3 protein. The sample contains hundreds of thousands of distinct CDR3 sequences, 6.5% to 9.5% of which appear only once. Separately, the same data were catalogued under a study of yellow fever vaccine responses in identical twins.

The source material was memory (CD45RO+) T cells sorted from blood. The clonotype was recovered from a woman between 18 and 29 years old in good health. The V and J genes are TRBV18 and TRBJ2-1; TRBD1 aligns across 7 bases. CDR3 nucleotide sequence: TGTGCCAGCTCACCATCCCCACAGGGGTGGAATGAGCAGTTCTTC. Translation gives CASSPSPQGWNEQFF.